This entry describes one T cell receptor beta chain. The target antigen is unknown. This record belongs to a study of identical twins. Study results and caveats: The more abundant beta clonotypes in cord blood had fewer insertions, and memory repertoires did not show this. Invariant MAIT and iNKT cells may have partly biased zero-insertion analyses. The analysis was cross-sectional rather than longitudinal within donors.

cDNA carried unique molecular identifiers, and a universal primer site was added by template switching. Using its own MiXCR run on the 5' RACE reads, TCRdb lists one record per CDR3 protein. The sample has 690,000 or so distinct CDR3 sequences, over 8.5% seen once. CDR1 KGHDR and CDR2 SFDVKD come from the germline V gene. The CDR3 length is 16 residues. Trimming at V came to 1 base and at J to 1 base, leaving 5 bases not matched to a gene. The sample also formed part of further work on yellow fever vaccine responses in identical twins.

This chain connects TRBV24-1 to TRBJ2-5; 7 nucleotides line up with TRBD2. Sequenced material: PBMCs. This clonotype was sampled from a woman aged 18-29 years in good health. The CDR3 protein is CATSDFGLVGQETQYF. CDR3 bases: TGTGCCACCAGTGATTTCGGACTAGTGGGCCAAGAGACCCAGTACTTC.